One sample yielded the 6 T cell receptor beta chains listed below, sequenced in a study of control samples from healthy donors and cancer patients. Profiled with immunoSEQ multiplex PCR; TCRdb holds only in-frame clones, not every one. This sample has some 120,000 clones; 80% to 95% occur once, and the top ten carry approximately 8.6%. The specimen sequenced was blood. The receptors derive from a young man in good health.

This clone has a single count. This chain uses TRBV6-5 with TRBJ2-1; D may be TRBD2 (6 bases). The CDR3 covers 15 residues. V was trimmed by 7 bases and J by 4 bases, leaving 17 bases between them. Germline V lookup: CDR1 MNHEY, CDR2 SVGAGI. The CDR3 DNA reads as TGTGCCAGCAATCCAGCGGGTAATCTTTACAATGAGCAGTTCTTC. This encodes CASNPAGNLYNEQFF.

The CDR3, as DNA: TGTGCCAGCAGTTTGGGACAGGGTCTAAGGACCTTC. It is translated as CASSLGQGLRTF. The V gene is TRBV12-3 or TRBV12-4, the J gene TRBJ1-2, with 9 bases matching TRBD1. The ends lost 3 bases at V and 14 bases at J; junction bases unmatched: 7. The CDR3 is made up of 12 amino acids.

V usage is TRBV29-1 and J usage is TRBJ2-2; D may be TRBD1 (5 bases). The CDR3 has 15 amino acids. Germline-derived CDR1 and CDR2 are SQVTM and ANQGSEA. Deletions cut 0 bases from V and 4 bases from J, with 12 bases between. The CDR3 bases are TGCAGCGTTGAAGATACGGAAAGGGGCACCGGGGAGCTGTTTTTT. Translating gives CSVEDTERGTGELFF.

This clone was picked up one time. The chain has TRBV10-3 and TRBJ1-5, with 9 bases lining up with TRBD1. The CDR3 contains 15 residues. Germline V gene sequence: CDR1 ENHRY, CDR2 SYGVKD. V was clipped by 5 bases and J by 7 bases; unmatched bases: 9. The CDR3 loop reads CAISNPDRGGQPQHF. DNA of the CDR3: TGTGCCATCAGTAACCCCGACAGGGGGGGCCAGCCCCAGCATTTT.

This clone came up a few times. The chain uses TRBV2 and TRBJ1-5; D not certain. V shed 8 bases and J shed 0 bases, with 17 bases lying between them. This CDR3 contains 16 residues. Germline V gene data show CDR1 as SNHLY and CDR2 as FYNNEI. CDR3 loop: CASSPRASHSNQPQHF. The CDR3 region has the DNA TGTGCCAGCTCCCCACGAGCCAGCCATAGCAATCAGCCCCAGCATTTT. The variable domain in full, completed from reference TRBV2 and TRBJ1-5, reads EPEVTQTPSHQVTQMGQEVILRCVPISNHLYFYWYRQILGQKVEFLVSFYNNEISEKSEIFDDQFSVERPDGSNFTLKIRSTKLEDSAMYFCASSPRASHSNQPQHFGDGTRLSIL.

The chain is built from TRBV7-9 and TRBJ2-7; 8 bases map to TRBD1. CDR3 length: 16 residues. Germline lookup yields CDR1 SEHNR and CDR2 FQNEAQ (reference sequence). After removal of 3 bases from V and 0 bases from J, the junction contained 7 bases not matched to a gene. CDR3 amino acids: CASSFSARGHSYEQYF. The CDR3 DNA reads TGTGCCAGCAGCTTCTCAGCCAGGGGGCACTCCTACGAGCAGTACTTC.